This paragraph reports one TCR beta chain. This sample's treatment: preoperative locoregional IRX-2 cytokine immunotherapy. This phase Ib study tested locoregional IRX-2 cytokine immunotherapy given before surgery. The data originate from a study of preoperative IRX-2 immunotherapy in early breast cancer. Germline CDR1 and CDR2: MDHEN and SYDVKM. V was shortened by 5 bases and J by 3 bases, with 17 bases between the two germline ends. The CDR3 covers 15 residues. Method: immunoSEQ multiplex PCR; TCRdb's copy keeps in-frame clones and lacks some. The sample carries around 43,000 clones, around three quarters recorded once.

Sequenced here: tumor tissue, sampled after IRX-2 immunotherapy. The TCR comes from a human donor with breast cancer. This rearrangement joins TRBV28 to TRBJ2-7, with D maybe TRBD2 (6 bases). Here the CDR3 reads CASSTRRGSSYEQYF. In DNA, the CDR3 is TGTGCCAGCAGTACCCGGAGGGGCTCTAGCTACGAGCAGTACTTC.